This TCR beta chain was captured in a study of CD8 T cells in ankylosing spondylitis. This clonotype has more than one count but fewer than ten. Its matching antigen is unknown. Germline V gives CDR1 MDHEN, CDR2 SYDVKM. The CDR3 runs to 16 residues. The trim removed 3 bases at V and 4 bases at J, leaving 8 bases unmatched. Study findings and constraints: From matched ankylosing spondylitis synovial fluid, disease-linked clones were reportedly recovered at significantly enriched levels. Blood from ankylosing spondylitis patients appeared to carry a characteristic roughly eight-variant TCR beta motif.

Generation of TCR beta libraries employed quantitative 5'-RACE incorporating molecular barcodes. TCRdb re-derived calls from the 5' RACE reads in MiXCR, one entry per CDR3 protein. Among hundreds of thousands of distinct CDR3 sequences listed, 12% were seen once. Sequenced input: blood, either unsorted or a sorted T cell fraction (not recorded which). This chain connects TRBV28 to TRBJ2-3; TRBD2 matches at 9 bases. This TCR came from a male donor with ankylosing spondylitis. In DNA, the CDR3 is TGTGCCAGCAGTTTCCCTCTAGCGGGGTGGGCAGATACGCAGTATTTT. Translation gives CASSFPLAGWADTQYF.